The present T cell receptor beta chain was sequenced within a study of shared clonotypes between healthy human individuals. Naive-designated CD8 cells lacked CD45RO, were positively enriched for CCR7, and omitted terminally differentiated effector memory CD45RA+ cells. Assay used: immunoSEQ multiplex PCR; TCRdb lists only in-frame clones, some missing. Here the sample spans about 700,000 clones, under 95% being singletons. The trim removed 5 bases at V and 0 bases at J, leaving 11 bases unmatched. The CDR3 extends over 19 amino acids. In germline, CDR1 is SEHNR, CDR2 FQNEAQ (reference sequence). J is TRBJ2-6 and V is TRBV7-9; 9 positions match TRBD1. This TCR was sampled from a man aged 25 to 40 in good health. The sequenced sample was naive CD8+ T cells sorted from blood. CDR3 in amino acids: CASSQTGGRVGSGANVLTF. The CDR3, as DNA: TGTGCCAGCAGCCAAACAGGGGGCAGGGTGGGCTCTGGGGCCAACGTCCTGACTTTC.